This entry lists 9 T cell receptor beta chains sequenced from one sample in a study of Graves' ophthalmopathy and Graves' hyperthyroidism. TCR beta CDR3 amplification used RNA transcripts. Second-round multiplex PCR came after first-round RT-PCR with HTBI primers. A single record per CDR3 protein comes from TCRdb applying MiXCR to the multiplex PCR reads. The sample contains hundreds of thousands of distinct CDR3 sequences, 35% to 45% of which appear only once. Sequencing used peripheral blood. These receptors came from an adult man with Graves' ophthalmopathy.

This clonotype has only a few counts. The CDR3 loop is CAWSVGGGADNSPLHF. The CDR3, as DNA: TGTGCCTGGAGCGTGGGAGGAGGGGCTGACAATTCACCCCTCCACTTT. The rearrangement joins TRBV30 to TRBJ1-6; D possibly corresponds to TRBD1 (5 bases). Trimming left V 3 bases short and J 7 bases short, with 19 bases between. Per the germline V gene, CDR1 is GTSNPN and CDR2 is SVGIG (reference sequence). CDR3 length equals 16 residues.

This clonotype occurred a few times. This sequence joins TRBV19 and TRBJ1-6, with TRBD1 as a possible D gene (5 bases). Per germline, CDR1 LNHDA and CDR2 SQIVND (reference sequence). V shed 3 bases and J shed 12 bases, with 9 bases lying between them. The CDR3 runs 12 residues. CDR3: CASSIGAGPLHF. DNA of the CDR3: TGTGCCAGTAGTATTGGGGCAGGACCCCTCCACTTT.

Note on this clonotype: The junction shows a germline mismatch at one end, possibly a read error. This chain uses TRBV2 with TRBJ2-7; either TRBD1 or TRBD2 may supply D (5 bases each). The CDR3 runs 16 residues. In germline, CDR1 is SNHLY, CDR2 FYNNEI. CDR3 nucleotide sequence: TGTGCCAGCAGTGAAAATTTGGGACGCCATCCCTATGAGCAGTACTTC. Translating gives CASSENLGRHPYEQYF.

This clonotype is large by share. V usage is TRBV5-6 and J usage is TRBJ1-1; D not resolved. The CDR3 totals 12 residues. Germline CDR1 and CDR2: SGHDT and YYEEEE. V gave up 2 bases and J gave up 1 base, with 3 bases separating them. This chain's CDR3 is CASSFANTEAFF. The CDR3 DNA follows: TGTGCCAGCAGCTTTGCGAACACTGAAGCTTTCTTT. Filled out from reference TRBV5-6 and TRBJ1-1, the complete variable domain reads DAGVTQSPTHLIKTRGQQVTLRCSPKSGHDTVSWYQQALGQGPQFIFQYYEEEERQRGNFPDRFSGHQFPNYSSELNVNALLLGDSALYLCASSFANTEAFFGQGTRLTVV.

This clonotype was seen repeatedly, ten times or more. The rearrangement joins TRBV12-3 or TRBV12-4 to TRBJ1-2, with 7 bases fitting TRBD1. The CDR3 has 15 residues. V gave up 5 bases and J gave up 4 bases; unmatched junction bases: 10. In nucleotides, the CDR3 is TGTGCCAGCAGTCCGCGAGGACAGGCTATCTATGGCTACACCTTC. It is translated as CASSPRGQAIYGYTF.

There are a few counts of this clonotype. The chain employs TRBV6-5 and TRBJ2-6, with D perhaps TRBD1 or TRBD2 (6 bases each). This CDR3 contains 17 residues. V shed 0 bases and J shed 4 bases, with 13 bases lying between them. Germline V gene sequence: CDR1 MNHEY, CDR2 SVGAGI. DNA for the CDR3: TGTGCCAGCAGTTACTCCGGGGGCGCGAAAGGGGCCAACGTCCTGACTTTC. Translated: CASSYSGGAKGANVLTF.

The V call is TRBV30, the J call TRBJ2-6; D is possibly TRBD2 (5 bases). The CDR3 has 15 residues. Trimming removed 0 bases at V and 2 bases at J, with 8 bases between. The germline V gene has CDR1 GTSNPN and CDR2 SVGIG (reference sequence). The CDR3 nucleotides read TGTGCCTGGAGTGTAGACGGGGCTGGGGCCAACGTCCTGACTTTC. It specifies CAWSVDGAGANVLTF.

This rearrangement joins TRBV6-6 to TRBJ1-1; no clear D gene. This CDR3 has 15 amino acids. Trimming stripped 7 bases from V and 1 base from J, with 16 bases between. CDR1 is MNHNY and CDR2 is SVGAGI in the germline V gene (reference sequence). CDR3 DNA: TGTGCCAGCACCTTACGTGCACAAAAGAACACTGAAGCTTTCTTT. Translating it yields CASTLRAQKNTEAFF.

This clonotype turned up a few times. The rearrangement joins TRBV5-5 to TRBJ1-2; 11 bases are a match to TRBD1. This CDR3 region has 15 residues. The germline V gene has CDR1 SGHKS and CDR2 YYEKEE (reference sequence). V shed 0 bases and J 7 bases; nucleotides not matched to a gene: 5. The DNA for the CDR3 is TGTGCCAGCAGCTTGGCCGGACAGGGGGCACTTGGCTACACCTTC. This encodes CASSLAGQGALGYTF.